This is a list of T cell receptor beta chains from one sample in a study of long-term antiretroviral therapy in people with HIV. Assay: immunoSEQ multiplex PCR; the TCRdb copy retains only in-frame clones and omits some. The sample holds about 32,000 clones, around 94% seen once. The material was unsorted PBMCs, obtained 4.1 years after starting antiretroviral therapy. The source of these receptors is a woman in her forties or fifties with HIV. CDR3s include the opening cysteine and the closing phenylalanine or tryptophan. The D gene is left open where the match is weak. For some rows the clone size is stated as once, few or many, or as a class when expanded; others skip it.

V gene,D gene,clone size,J gene,CDR3 DNA,CDR3 protein
TRBV7-6,-,-,TRBJ2-7,TGTGCCAGCAGCCCGGGACCCTCCTACGAGCAGTACTTC,CASSPGPSYEQYF
TRBV5-1,TRBD2,-,TRBJ2-1,TGCGCCAGCAGCCGGAGGAGCGGGGGGCCAAGCTCCTACAATGAGCAGTTCTTC,CASSRRSGGPSSYNEQFF
TRBV7-3,TRBD2,-,TRBJ2-5,TGTGCCAGCAGCTTAACAGCGGGGGGGGCACAAGAGACCCAGTACTTC,CASSLTAGGAQETQYF
TRBV2,TRBD1,-,TRBJ2-3,TGTGCCAGCACCCGAAGGGACAGGGTGGCAGATACGCAGTATTTT,CASTRRDRVADTQYF
TRBV6-5,-,-,TRBJ2-1,TGTGCCAGCAGGGGAGGGGGATACAATGAGCAGTTCTTC,CASRGGGYNEQFF
TRBV7-3,-,-,TRBJ1-2,TGTGCCAGCAGCTTAACGGGGGGGGAAGGTGGCTACACCTTC,CASSLTGGEGGYTF
TRBV6-1,-,-,TRBJ1-2,TGTGCCAGCAGTGAAGACGCAGCGATGATTAACTATGGCTACACCTTC,CASSEDAAMINYGYTF
TRBV11-3,-,-,TRBJ2-7,TGTGCCAGCAGCACAAAGAAGGGGGGGCAGTACTTC,CASSTKKGGQYF
TRBV11-1,TRBD2,once,TRBJ2-7,TGTGCCAGCAGCTTATGGAGCGGGACCTACGAGCAGTACTTC,CASSLWSGTYEQYF
TRBV7-2,-,-,TRBJ2-6,TGTGCCAGCAGTTTCAACTCTGGGGCCAACGTCCTGACTTTC,CASSFNSGANVLTF
TRBV6-5,-,-,TRBJ1-6,TGTGCCAGCAGTTACTCGTTCACAGGGAAGGATTCACCCCTCCACTTT,CASSYSFTGKDSPLHF
TRBV5-1,TRBD2,-,TRBJ2-7,TGCGCCAGCAGCTCCGGAGGTAGCGGGACCCGTTTCCCCGAGCAGTACTTC,CASSSGGSGTRFPEQYF
TRBV4-2,-,few,TRBJ1-4,TGTGCCAGCAGCCAGGCCCTTGGGGTGATCGGAAAACTGTTTTTT,CASSQALGVIGKLFF
TRBV6-6,-,-,TRBJ2-3,TGTGCCAGCAGTCTCATGTATACGCAGTATTTT,CASSLMYTQYF
TRBV25-1,TRBD1,-,TRBJ1-4,TGTGCCAGCAGTGTGACGGGGACAGGGGAAAAACTGTTTTTT,CASSVTGTGEKLFF
TRBV7-3,TRBD2,-,TRBJ2-5,TGTGCCAGCAGCTTAGGATCGGGACTAGCGGGGGAGACCCAGTACTTC,CASSLGSGLAGETQYF
TRBV30,-,-,TRBJ1-4,TGTGCCTGGAGTACCCGAGGACCGGTCGATAATGAAAAACTGTTTTTT,CAWSTRGPVDNEKLFF
TRBV7-2,-,-,TRBJ1-5,TGTGCCAGCAGCTTTTCGAACCGCCAGTGGAATCAGCCCCAGCATTTT,CASSFSNRQWNQPQHF
TRBV7-2,-,-,TRBJ2-6,TGTGCCAGCAGCCGGACCGGGACTGGGGCCAACGTCCTGACTTTC,CASSRTGTGANVLTF
TRBV7-2,-,-,TRBJ1-4,TGTGCCAGCAGGCAGGGACCGACTAGGGGAAAACTGTTTTTT,CASRQGPTRGKLFF
TRBV29-1,TRBD1,-,TRBJ2-3,TGCAGCGTTGAGAGACTGGGACAGGGGTACGATACGCAGTATTTT,CSVERLGQGYDTQYF
TRBV19,TRBD2,-,TRBJ2-7,TGTGCCAGTACCACTCCTAGCGGGGGTGCCTACGAGCAGTACTTC,CASTTPSGGAYEQYF